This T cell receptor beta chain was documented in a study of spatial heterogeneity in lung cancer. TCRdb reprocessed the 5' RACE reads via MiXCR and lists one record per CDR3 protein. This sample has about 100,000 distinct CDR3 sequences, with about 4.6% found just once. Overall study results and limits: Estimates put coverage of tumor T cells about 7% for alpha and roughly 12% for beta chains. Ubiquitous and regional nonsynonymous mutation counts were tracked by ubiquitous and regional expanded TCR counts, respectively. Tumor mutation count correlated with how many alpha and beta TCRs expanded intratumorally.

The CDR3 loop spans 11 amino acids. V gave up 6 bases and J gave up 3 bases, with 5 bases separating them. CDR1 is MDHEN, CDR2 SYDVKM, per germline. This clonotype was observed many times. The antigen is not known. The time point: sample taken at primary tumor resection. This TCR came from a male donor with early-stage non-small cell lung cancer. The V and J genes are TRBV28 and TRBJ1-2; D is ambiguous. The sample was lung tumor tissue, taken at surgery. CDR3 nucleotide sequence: TGTGCCAGCAGGACTTACTATGGCTACACCTTC. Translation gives CASRTYYGYTF.